These 31 T cell receptor beta chains share one sample of origin, sequenced in a study of cytomegalovirus exposure and HLA in healthy donors. The PCR contained 60 Vbeta and 13 Jbeta primers. Clones were read by immunoSEQ multiplex PCR, and TCRdb kept only the in-frame ones, dropping some. The sample carries some 100,000 clones, under 80% recorded once. The sequenced sample was PBMCs. These TCRs come from a woman younger than 35 in good health and CMV-seropositive.

This chain uses TRBV7-2 with TRBJ2-1, with D uncertain. CDR1 SGHTA and CDR2 FQGNSA come from the germline V gene. The CDR3 totals 13 residues. V lost 5 bases, J lost 0 bases, and 5 bases lay in between. This CDR3 is CASSPSSYNEQFF. CDR3 nucleotide sequence: TGTGCCAGCAGCCCTAGCTCCTACAATGAGCAGTTCTTC.

The chain combines TRBV7-9 with TRBJ1-5; TRBD1 aligns across 7 bases. The CDR3 length is 15 residues. The V segment lost 1 base and the J segment 5 bases; nucleotides outside the gene matches: 5. CDR1 is SEHNR, CDR2 FQNEAQ, per germline (reference sequence). CDR3 amino acids: CASSLGRQGHQPQHF. The CDR3 bases are TGTGCCAGCAGCTTAGGGCGACAGGGCCATCAGCCCCAGCATTTT.

The chain combines TRBV29-1 with TRBJ2-7, with D maybe TRBD1 (6 bases). Per germline, CDR1 SQVTM and CDR2 ANQGSEA. This CDR3 comprises 13 residues. V gave up 6 bases and J gave up 2 bases, with 14 bases separating them. Here the CDR3 reads CSVLKGQAYEQYF. Here the CDR3 DNA reads TGCAGCGTGCTGAAGGGACAAGCCTACGAGCAGTACTTC.

In its sample, this clone was seen once. The rearrangement uses TRBV5-4 and TRBJ1-1, with D unresolved. The V gene's germline CDR1 is SGHNT and CDR2 YYREEE (reference sequence). Trimming stripped 0 bases from V and 0 bases from J, with 3 bases between. This CDR3 comprises 13 residues. The CDR3 region has the DNA TGTGCCAGCAGCTTGGTCATGAACACTGAAGCTTTCTTT. Protein sequence: CASSLVMNTEAFF.

The chain recombines TRBV5-1 with TRBJ2-3; TRBD1 agrees at 8 bases. This CDR3 is 14 amino acids long. Germline loops: CDR1 SGHRS, CDR2 YFSETQ. V was clipped by 4 bases and J by 4 bases; unmatched bases: 5. CDR3 in amino acids: CASSTGQGSDTQYF. Here the CDR3 DNA reads TGCGCCAGCAGCACCGGACAGGGCTCAGATACGCAGTATTTT.

CDR3 region: CASSFQTGPGETQYF. CDR3 nucleotide sequence: TGCGCCAGCAGCTTCCAGACAGGGCCTGGCGAGACCCAGTACTTC. The chain employs TRBV5-1 and TRBJ2-5; 7 bases fit TRBD1. Germline loops: CDR1 SGHRS, CDR2 YFSETQ. The CDR3 is 15 residues long. V was clipped by 2 bases and J by 5 bases; unmatched bases: 9.

V gene TRBV4-1 combines with J gene TRBJ2-7, with TRBD2 identical over 9 bases. This CDR3 contains 14 residues. Germline CDR1 reads MGHRA; CDR2 reads YSYEKL. V was clipped by 4 bases and J by 4 bases; unmatched bases: 5. This chain's CDR3 is CASSPYTSGYEQYF. The CDR3 bases are TGCGCCAGCAGCCCTTATACTAGCGGGTACGAGCAGTACTTC.

The chain is built from TRBV18 and TRBJ1-4, with 9 positions matching TRBD1. V shed 4 bases and J 1 base; nucleotides not matched to a gene: 7. This CDR3 contains 17 residues. Germline CDR1 and CDR2: KGHSH and LQKENI. In DNA form, the CDR3 reads TGTGCCAGCTCACGGACAGGGGTATACGGAACTAATGAAAAACTGTTTTTT. Protein: CASSRTGVYGTNEKLFF.

The V call is TRBV9, the J call TRBJ2-7, with D perhaps TRBD2 (5 bases). Germline V gene sequence: CDR1 SGDLS, CDR2 YYNGEE. Trimming pared 0 bases from V and 5 bases from J, leaving 9 bases between. The CDR3 length is 13 residues. CDR3 amino acids: CASSVAGSHEQYF. CDR3 nucleotides: TGTGCCAGCAGCGTAGCGGGGTCCCACGAGCAGTACTTC.

This clone has only one observation. The rearrangement joins TRBV6-4 to TRBJ2-3, with D perhaps matching TRBD2 (5 bases). CDR1 is MRHNA, CDR2 SNTAGT, per germline. This CDR3 comprises 15 residues. V was shortened by 2 bases and J by 5 bases, with 14 bases between the two germline ends. The CDR3 loop is CASSDREGRGDTQYF. The CDR3 DNA reads TGTGCCAGCAGTGACCGAGAGGGCCGAGGAGATACGCAGTATTTT.

The chain is built from TRBV5-6 and TRBJ1-1, with D unresolved. Germline CDR1 SGHDT, CDR2 YYEEEE. V was clipped by 4 bases and J by 5 bases, with 9 bases between them. This CDR3 comprises 12 residues. The CDR3 loop reads CASSRGGTEAFF. The CDR3 nucleotides read TGTGCCAGCAGCCGCGGTGGGACTGAAGCTTTCTTT.

V and J are TRBV10-3 and TRBJ2-7; 7 positions agree with TRBD1. CDR3 length: 15 amino acids. With 3 bases clipped from V and 4 bases from J, the junction kept 9 bases outside the gene matches. CDR1 is ENHRY and CDR2 is SYGVKD in the germline V gene. CDR3 residues: CAISDGQAGGYEQYF. DNA of the CDR3: TGTGCCATCAGTGATGGACAGGCAGGTGGTTACGAGCAGTACTTC.

The genes are TRBV14 and TRBJ2-5; the match to TRBD2 covers 7 bases. V gave up 4 bases and J gave up 4 bases; unmatched junction bases: 9. The CDR3 totals 15 residues. Germline CDR1 is SGHDN and CDR2 is FVKESK. In DNA, the CDR3 is TGTGCCAGCAGCCCTCACCTAGCGGAAGTAGAGACCCAGTACTTC. Encoded protein: CASSPHLAEVETQYF.

V gene TRBV21-1 combines with J gene TRBJ2-7; the table's D call, TRBD1, has no DNA check behind it. TRBV21-1 is a pseudogene locus. CDR3 size: 10 residues. In DNA, the CDR3 is TGTGCCAGACGAAAGGGGGAGCAGTACTTC. Protein: CARRKGEQYF.

The V call is TRBV28, the J call TRBJ2-3; D is ambiguous. Trimming left V 7 bases short and J 6 bases short, with 14 bases between. Per the germline V gene, CDR1 is MDHEN and CDR2 is SYDVKM. The CDR3 has 13 residues. In DNA, the CDR3 is TGTGCCAGCAACGAGAACCCTCGGGATACGCAGTATTTT. Residues: CASNENPRDTQYF.

The V call is TRBV6-5, the J call TRBJ2-7, with TRBD1 identical over 7 bases. This CDR3 spans 14 amino acids. The germline V gene encodes CDR1 MNHEY and CDR2 SVGAGI. Unmatched junction bases numbered 4, after V lost 2 bases and J lost 3 bases. This CDR3 is CASSYARQGYEQYF. The CDR3 nucleotides read TGTGCCAGCAGTTACGCCAGACAGGGCTACGAGCAGTACTTC.

The rearrangement links TRBV7-2 to TRBJ2-5; TRBD2 matches at 12 bases. J was trimmed by 5 bases and V by 5 bases; bases with no gene match: 6. Germline V lookup: CDR1 SGHTA, CDR2 FQGNSA. The CDR3 is 15 amino acids. CDR3 DNA sequence: TGTGCCAGCAGCGCCGGACTAGCGGGAACCGAGACCCAGTACTTC. Translating it yields CASSAGLAGTETQYF.

This rearrangement joins TRBV4-2 to TRBJ1-4, with D maybe TRBD1 (6 bases). With 3 bases removed from V and 0 bases from J, the gap between germline ends came to 11 bases. The germline CDR1 and CDR2 sequences are LGHNA and YNFKEQ. The CDR3 length is 16 residues. As DNA, the CDR3 is TGTGCCAGCAGCCAGGAGACAGGTGCAACTAATGAAAAACTGTTTTTT. Translation gives CASSQETGATNEKLFF.

The chain combines TRBV30 with TRBJ1-5; D is unresolved. CDR3 length: 12 amino acids. The ends were cut back, 3 bases at V and 9 bases at J, with 12 bases in the middle. Germline lookup yields CDR1 GTSNPN and CDR2 SVGIG (reference sequence). The CDR3 is CAWREGPGPQHF. CDR3 bases: TGTGCCTGGAGAGAGGGCCCCGGGCCCCAGCATTTT.

The rearrangement links TRBV29-1 to TRBJ2-7; D perhaps matches TRBD1 (6 bases). Germline lookup yields CDR1 SQVTM and CDR2 ANQGSEA. CDR3 length: 14 amino acids. Trimming removed 6 bases at V and 2 bases at J, with 17 bases between. For the CDR3, the DNA is TGCAGCGTCTACCACGGGACATCCGCCTACGAGCAGTACTTC. Translating it yields CSVYHGTSAYEQYF.

The J gene is TRBJ2-7, the V gene TRBV4-2; D possibly corresponds to TRBD1 (5 bases). V was pared by 4 bases and J by 2 bases, with 12 bases between. The CDR3 contains 14 residues. Germline V CDR1 and CDR2: LGHNA, YNFKEQ. CDR3 region: CASSPGQGTYEQYF. The CDR3 region has the DNA TGTGCCAGCAGCCCCGGGCAGGGTACCTACGAGCAGTACTTC.

V and J are TRBV27 and TRBJ2-7; D not resolved. V was cut by 3 bases and J by 4 bases, with 4 bases left in between. This CDR3 has 11 amino acids. The germline V gene encodes CDR1 MNHEY and CDR2 SMNVEV (reference sequence). DNA of the CDR3: TGTGCCAGCAGTTTCAGGTACGAGCAGTACTTC. Translated: CASSFRYEQYF.

This clone turned up a few times. The chain carries TRBV28 and TRBJ2-1; 9 bases map to TRBD2. Germline assignment: CDR1 MDHEN and CDR2 SYDVKM. J gave up 4 bases and V 7 bases, and 8 bases lay outside the gene matches. The CDR3 extends over 15 amino acids. CDR3 sequence reads: CASTRLAATYNEQFF. CDR3 DNA: TGTGCCAGCACCCGACTAGCGGCCACTTACAATGAGCAGTTCTTC.

The chain carries TRBV18 and TRBJ2-7; 8 bases line up with TRBD2. The CDR3 runs 15 residues. V shed 6 bases, J shed 2 bases, and the junction held 9 bases outside the gene matches. From germline, CDR1 is KGHSH and CDR2 LQKENI. The CDR3 here is CASSHPAGLAYEQYF. In nucleotides, the CDR3 is TGTGCCAGCTCCCACCCCGCGGGACTAGCCTACGAGCAGTACTTC.

This chain connects TRBV27 to TRBJ1-1, with 9 bases fitting TRBD1. Germline trimming cut 0 bases from V and 5 bases from J; bases unmatched to any gene: 13. The CDR3 runs 18 residues. Germline loops: CDR1 MNHEY, CDR2 SMNVEV (reference sequence). The CDR3 protein is CASSLSPPGTGSITEAFF. For the CDR3, the DNA is TGTGCCAGCAGTTTATCCCCTCCCGGGACAGGGTCGATAACTGAAGCTTTCTTT.

The gene calls are TRBV28 and TRBJ2-1; tentatively, D is TRBD2 (6 bases). From germline, CDR1 is MDHEN and CDR2 SYDVKM. The length of the CDR3 is 16 residues. V lost 2 bases, J lost 4 bases, and 15 bases lay in between. The CDR3 reads CASSLLAPHSYNEQFF. In nucleotides, the CDR3 is TGTGCCAGCAGTTTACTAGCGCCACATTCTTACAATGAGCAGTTCTTC.

V gene TRBV7-2 combines with J gene TRBJ2-3; 15 nucleotides match TRBD2. The CDR3 is 18 residues long. J lost 5 bases, V lost 4 bases, and 10 bases had no gene match. In germline, CDR1 is SGHTA, CDR2 FQGNSA. This chain's CDR3 is CASSSPRTSGRAEDTQYF. The CDR3 DNA reads TGTGCCAGCAGCTCCCCCAGGACTAGCGGGAGGGCCGAAGATACGCAGTATTTT. Using reference TRBV7-2 and TRBJ2-3 for the parts outside the CDR3, the full variable domain is GAGVSQSPSNKVTEKGKDVELRCDPISGHTALYWYRQSLGQGLEFLIYFQGNSAPDKSGLPSDRFSAERTGGSVSTLTIQRTQQEDSAVYLCASSSPRTSGRAEDTQYFGPGTRLTVL.

This rearrangement joins TRBV5-1 to TRBJ1-1; no reliable D call. CDR1 SGHRS and CDR2 YFSETQ come from the germline V gene. The CDR3 is 16 residues long. V lost 0 bases and J 4 bases, leaving 16 bases between the germline ends. CDR3 region: CASSLGMSGIGTEAFF. CDR3 nucleotides: TGCGCCAGCAGCTTGGGGATGTCCGGGATAGGCACTGAAGCTTTCTTT.

The genes are TRBV25-1 and TRBJ2-1; the D gene is possibly TRBD1 (6 bases). Trimming removed 6 bases from V and 4 bases from J, with 10 bases in between. This CDR3 spans 13 amino acids. Per germline, CDR1 MGHDK and CDR2 SYGVNS. The CDR3 sequence: CASRSGTYNEQFF. The DNA for the CDR3 is TGTGCCAGCAGGTCCGGGACATACAATGAGCAGTTCTTC.

The CDR3 is CAGKSGSFYEQYF. Here the CDR3 DNA reads TGTGCCGGAAAGTCGGGTTCTTTTTACGAGCAGTACTTC. The chain recombines TRBV2 with TRBJ2-7; D not resolved. The CDR3 loop spans 13 amino acids. Germline V gene lookup returns CDR1 SNHLY and CDR2 FYNNEI. Trimming removed 11 bases from V and 4 bases from J, with 18 bases in between.

The V and J genes are TRBV5-1 and TRBJ1-1; 7 bases fit TRBD1. Germline-derived CDR1 and CDR2 are SGHRS and YFSETQ. V lost 4 bases and J lost 1; bases outside the gene matches: 7. This CDR3 spans 15 amino acids. The CDR3 spells CASSPGQAGNTEAFF. As DNA, the CDR3 is TGCGCCAGCAGCCCCGGACAGGCTGGGAACACTGAAGCTTTCTTT.